A selection of T cell receptor beta chains follows, all from one sample in a study of response to subunit inactivated influenza vaccine. MiXCR, applied by TCRdb to the RT-PCR reads, yields one record per CDR3 protein. The top ten clones hold roughly 6.4% of a sample with under 800,000 distinct CDR3 sequences, about 15% of them seen once. The sequenced sample was PBMCs from blood, obtained roughly 15 days before vaccination. Source of these receptors: a man aged 45-65 years who received an inactivated influenza vaccine. The CDR3 runs from the conserved cysteine through the conserved F or W. Fields, in order: D gene, CDR3 length, V gene, J gene, clone size, CDR3 DNA, CDR3 protein. The D gene is left open where the match is weak. Clone size is stated in some rows and not others, as once, few, many or a class when expanded.

D: .; length: 15; V: TRBV5-4; J: TRBJ2-5; size: few; DNA: TGTGCCAGCAGCGTGAGCCGGGCCAACGGTGAGACCCAGTACTTC; CDR3: CASSVSRANGETQYF
D: TRBD2; length: 12; V: TRBV6-2/TRBV6-3; J: TRBJ2-3; size: .; DNA: TGTGCCAGCTACGCTACGGGGGGTGCGCAGTATTTT; CDR3: CASYATGGAQYF
D: TRBD2; length: 15; V: TRBV7-9; J: TRBJ2-1; size: .; DNA: TGTGCCAGCAGCTGGACTAGCGGGGTCAACAATGAGCAGTTCTTC; CDR3: CASSWTSGVNNEQFF
D: TRBD1; length: 19; V: TRBV28; J: TRBJ1-5; size: few; DNA: TGTGCCAGCAGTTTACATTTCGGGACAGGGGAATATAGCAATCAGCCCCAGCATTTT; CDR3: CASSLHFGTGEYSNQPQHF
D: TRBD1; length: 13; V: TRBV20-1; J: TRBJ2-1; size: .; DNA: TGCAGTGCTAGAGAGGGACAGAACAATGAGCAGTTCTTC; CDR3: CSAREGQNNEQFF
D: .; length: 14; V: TRBV4-2; J: TRBJ2-2; size: .; DNA: TGTGCCAGCCGACTACGTATGAAAACCGGGGAGCTGTTTTTT; CDR3: CASRLRMKTGELFF
D: .; length: 15; V: TRBV28; J: TRBJ2-1; size: .; DNA: TGTGCCAGCAGTCGTACCATCGGAACCTACAATGAGCAGTTCTTC; CDR3: CASSRTIGTYNEQFF
D: TRBD2; length: 19; V: TRBV28; J: TRBJ2-2; size: few; DNA: TGTGCCAGCAGCTTTCCGGGACTAGCGGGGGGGATGAGCACCGGGGAGCTGTTTTTT; CDR3: CASSFPGLAGGMSTGELFF
D: .; length: 13; V: TRBV2; J: TRBJ1-4; size: .; DNA: TGTGCCAGCAGGACTCAGGTTAACGAAAAACTGTTTTTT; CDR3: CASRTQVNEKLFF
D: .; length: 15; V: TRBV2; J: TRBJ2-2; size: many; DNA: TGTGCCAGCAGTGATTTCTGGGCGAACACCGGGGAGCTGTTTTTT; CDR3: CASSDFWANTGELFF
D: .; length: 14; V: TRBV5-1; J: TRBJ2-5; size: few; DNA: TGCGCCAGCAGCTGGTCGGGACTCCAAGAGACCCAGTACTTC; CDR3: CASSWSGLQETQYF
D: .; length: 15; V: TRBV7-8; J: TRBJ2-1; size: few; DNA: TGTGCCAGCAGCTTGGGACACAGCTCCTACAATGAGCAGTTCTTC; CDR3: CASSLGHSSYNEQFF
D: .; length: 12; V: TRBV7-9; J: TRBJ1-1; size: few; DNA: TGTGCCAGCAGCCAGGGACTTTTTGAAGCTTTCTTT; CDR3: CASSQGLFEAFF
D: TRBD2; length: 17; V: TRBV7-2; J: TRBJ2-2; size: .; DNA: TGTGCCAGCAGCCACCAGAGCGGGAGGGCCTTCAGAGGGGAGCTGTTTTTT; CDR3: CASSHQSGRAFRGELFF